A selection of T cell receptor beta chains follows, all from one sample in a study of human T cells and chemical hapten exposure. TCRdb re-called the RACE reads with MiXCR, one entry per CDR3 protein. The data hold fewer than 100,000 distinct CDR3 sequences, with approximately 10% observed a single time. This material consisted of whole blood, taken in connection with sensitization to the hapten diphenylcyclopropenone (DPC). Every receptor here comes from a woman aged 55-70 years with alopecia areata. Some clones in this sample may be carry-over from other donors' samples. CDR3s include the opening cysteine and the closing phenylalanine or tryptophan. The order of the fields is J gene, V gene, clone size, D gene, CDR3 protein, CDR3 DNA. The D gene is left open where the match is weak. Not every row has a clone size; where given, it reads once, few, many or a size class.

TRBJ1-4,TRBV29-1,many,.,CSVAGVDEKLFF,TGCAGCGTTGCAGGGGTTGATGAAAAACTGTTTTTT
TRBJ1-4,TRBV6-1,few,TRBD1,CASSEPGRDRVYGKLFF,TGTGCCAGCAGTGAGCCGGGCCGGGACAGGGTTTACGGAAAACTGTTTTTT
TRBJ2-5,TRBV18,many,.,CASSRQETQYF,TGTGCCAGCTCACGTCAAGAGACCCAGTACTTC
TRBJ2-7,TRBV5-1,.,TRBD1,CASSNRGREYF,TGCGCCAGCAGTAACAGGGGGCGCGAGTACTTC
TRBJ2-2,TRBV2,few,TRBD2,CASSPGLAGGSTGELFF,TGTGCCAGCAGCCCCGGACTAGCGGGGGGAAGCACCGGGGAGCTGTTTTTT
TRBJ2-3,TRBV14,few,.,CASSQDSSGTDTQYF,TGTGCCAGCAGCCAGGATAGCAGCGGCACAGATACGCAGTATTTT
TRBJ1-1,TRBV11-1,many,.,CASSTGFTEAFF,TGTGCCAGCAGCACAGGGTTCACTGAAGCTTTCTTT
TRBJ2-3,TRBV7-2,few,.,CASSISVDFDTQYF,TGTGCCAGCAGCATTAGCGTGGACTTCGATACGCAGTATTTT
TRBJ1-1,TRBV5-1,.,.,CASSLAGYTEAFF,TGCGCCAGCAGCTTGGCGGGGTACACTGAAGCTTTCTTT
TRBJ2-7,TRBV5-1,few,.,CASSPAGNEQYF,TGCGCCAGCAGCCCGGCTGGGAACGAGCAGTACTTC
TRBJ1-1,TRBV29-1,few,.,CSVRTGEAFF,TGCAGCGTTCGGACGGGTGAAGCTTTCTTT